Given below is one T cell receptor (beta chain) in context. The target of this receptor is not known. Nothing much larger sits one base from this clone, and base qualities are not available. Including the terminal cysteine and phenylalanine, the CDR3 comprises 14 residues. Only the CDR3 region is kept as DNA, spanning 42 bases read in frame from base 1. V is pared back by 4 bases and J by 2 bases, with 12 bases lying between the germline termini. Looking up the germline V gene yields CDR1 SGDLS and CDR2 YYNGEE. The data were taken from a study of cytomegalovirus exposure and HLA in healthy donors (TCRdb year 2017). Notes on the research overall: An earlier analysis of roughly 500 of the donors reported more than 250 Gb of sequence data and 117 million unique TCR beta sequences from about 179 million T cells. To predict cytomegalovirus infection status, the study brought together high-throughput TCR immunosequencing, statistical association of individual TCRs with disease status, and machine learning. About 280 gigabases of sequencing data and about 92 million unique TCR sequences made up an early release that covered approximately 700 HLA-typed donors. The study aimed to test whether signatures of past pathogen exposure could be identified by cataloging public T cell receptors. HLA typing covered class I and class II loci at four-digit resolution. In an earlier analysis of 550 to 700 of the donors, high-throughput TCR beta sequencing was used to judge whether each TCR beta V gene segment behaved as functional or pseudogenic. Besides the first cohort of more than 650 subjects, a separate validation cohort made up of over 95 different subjects was used. Of the 300 to 400 genotyped donors, around 81% fell in the genetic ancestry cluster associated with self-reported Caucasian donors. Every repertoire in the discovery cohort had been generated on one and the same sequencing platform. Donor age, sex, ethnicity and CMV serostatus were compiled together with the repertoire data. A later genetic analysis took genome-wide SNP genotypes for about 65% of the 666 donors and used that subset as a discovery cohort. A later analysis re-analyzed previously published TCR beta repertoires from 650 to 800 donors and added high-resolution HLA genotyping to study TCR occurrence patterns. Rather than drawing on any new phenotypic data, the later analysis identified candidate immune exposures from TCR beta sequences and the way those sequences occurred across donors. The study used immunosequencing to profile the T cell repertoires of more than 650 subjects and linked those repertoires to cytomegalovirus serostatus. Roughly five DR-DQ haplotypes were handled as single units for association and clustering because linkage in the cohort was strong. Among a few hundred genotyped donors of the cohort, an average of roughly 240,000 unique TCR beta nucleotide sequences were sequenced per donor, roughly 20% of them non-productive. Typing coverage varied by locus: roughly 620-640 donors for A, B, C, DRB1 and DQB1; roughly 510 for DQA1; about 590 for DPA1; approximately 450 for DPB1.

Findings and caveats that apply to the study as a whole: According to a later analysis, TCR association rates differed among HLA loci, with DRB1 alleles showing the most associated TCRs and HLA-C alleles showing the fewest. In a later analysis, most CMV-associated TCR beta chains were found to appear HLA-restricted, with HLA associations seemingly driven largely by CMV exposure. In the study, around 150 TCR beta chains were listed as associated with cytomegalovirus. While some public TCRs were present in many individuals, most TCR sequences turned up only very rarely across donors. A later genetic analysis associated a missense DCLRE1C variant with V-gene and J-gene trimming of TCR beta chains, and an independent cohort replicated the association. According to a later analysis, parvovirus B19, influenza, CMV and Epstein-Barr virus appeared linked to several top co-occurrence clusters. In a later analysis, HLA-associated TCR beta chains showed more clonal expansion and lower generation probabilities than non-associated chains that were equally common. Because HLA typing was unavailable for some donors at each locus, only the typed subset was used in association tests. Correlated functional status among segregating V segments might be attributable to linkage disequilibrium, but an unknown experimental factor could not be ruled out. The classifier was reported to diagnose cytomegalovirus status with high specificity and sensitivity in both the original cohort and the validation cohort. When HLA alleles, especially DR and DQ, strongly co-occurred, TCR associations were difficult to assign to individual alleles. The presence/absence analyses assumed that sequencing depth was roughly uniform across donors, and that assumption may not be true. A later analysis associated about 17,000 TCR beta sequences with specific HLA alleles at a false discovery rate of 0.05. It was suggested by the authors that the approach could potentially be generalized to other disease states and immunological phenotypes. A cluster of highly shared sequence variants was judged likely to be a technical artifact of the sequencing pipeline. This cohort had only TCR beta chains sequenced, and the lack of alpha or paired-chain data limited which features could be detected. A further reported finding was that TCR beta sequences accurately predicted the HLA-A and HLA-B alleles for most subjects in the first cohort. In an earlier analysis of approximately 590 of the donors, most TCR beta V segments appeared in productive rearrangements about 87% or about 30% of the time, broadly matching IMGT annotations. A few of the identified cytomegalovirus-associated TCR beta chains were confirmed in vitro to be specific for cytomegalovirus antigens. A later genetic analysis reported fewer N-insertions in productive TCRs among donors in an Asian-associated ancestry cluster than the roughly 670-donor mean. Because counts were too low, roughly 17 rarely observed V segments, including chromosome 9 orphons, were left out of the earlier analysis of approximately 500 of the donors. Some IMGT-functional V segments, including TRBV6-2 and TRBV6-3, could not be told apart with the 87-base-pair reads, so those segments were excluded. Immune exposure information for the cohort was limited to CMV serostatus.

The library came from the immunoSEQ multiplex PCR assay. For the multiplex PCR, a mixture combining 60 forward primers for TCR Vbeta segments and 13 reverse primers for TCR Jbeta segments was used. Amplification of the CDR3 region of rearranged TCR beta genes was performed with a multiplex PCR assay on genomic DNA. The amplified TCR beta libraries were sequenced on the Illumina HiSeq System as 87-base-pair reads. The authors processed their data as follows. A later analysis tallied 70 million to 100 million unique TCR beta chains across the 700 or so repertoires, and 10 million to 11 million of those chains were shared by two or more donors. A nearest-neighbor algorithm error-corrected the raw reads and collapsed the reads into unique sequences, merging closely related sequences to remove PCR and sequencing errors. To assign V, D and J gene segments, CDR3 sequences were aligned to IMGT reference sequences. For a sequence to be retained, a match of at least six nucleotides to both a V gene segment and a J gene segment was required. Rearrangements were classified as productive when the CDR3 lacked stop codons and remained in frame with V and J, and all other rearrangements were classified as non-productive. CDR3 was defined according to IMGT convention as the region running from the second conserved V-encoded cysteine to the conserved J-encoded phenylalanine. The earlier analysis of about 590 of the donors excluded sequences that lacked an unambiguous match to a single V gene segment. An earlier analysis of some 500 of the donors classified V segments as functional when productive rearrangements were above 56.7% and as segregating when the standard deviation between donors was above 5%. A statistical classification framework was built to diagnose cytomegalovirus status from the catalog of TCR beta chain sequences. V and J gene assignment, in a later analysis, came from comparing TCR nucleotide sequences with IMGT/GENE-DB human TR gene sequences. The TCRdist pipeline was used in a later analysis to assign CDR3 sequences and most-parsimonious VDJ recombination scenarios. In a later analysis, each TCR beta chain was defined by its CDR3 amino acid sequence together with its V-gene family, and reads without a unique V-gene family were excluded. In a later analysis, around 600 highly shared, low-generation-probability nucleotide sequences were removed to address suspected cross-contamination and a sequencing artifact. For each public chain, a later analysis derived a clonal expansion index from normalized ranks of inferred template counts within each repertoire. In a later analysis, generation probabilities were computed using a VDJ recombination model fitted to out-of-frame rearrangements, and the results were checked against IGoR. In a later analysis, hypergeometric tests were used to score TCR-TCR, TCR-HLA and TCR-CMV co-occurrence, with a repertoire-size bias correction applied to TCR pairs. To estimate false discovery rates, a later analysis permuted the HLA or CMV assignments 20 times. In a later analysis, co-occurring TCRs were grouped using DBSCAN, with TCRdist sequence similarity added in when clustering inside HLA-allele-positive subsets. Repertoires with fewer than 30,000 or more than 120,000 public chains were left out of co-occurrence clustering, as were five repertoires with anomalous nucleotide sharing. TCRdb took this table from immuneACCESS and kept in-frame rearrangements with V and J called. Such tables lack part of the clones; where checked against another copy, unresolved V genes explain under half of the gap, and the rest is unexplained. The DNA was the basis for D and trimming; V, J and clone size are from that table. The sample table contains about 170,000 clones; only one count was recorded for 60% to 80% of them. Around 1% of the sample lies in the top ten.

The cohort comprised more than 550 healthy bone marrow donors. Cohort members were all nominally healthy when sampled, although unrecorded immune exposures were likely present. The donor was CMV seropositive and was included in the group of 290 or so seropositive cohort members. A peripheral blood sample was collected from each donor, and TCR beta sequencing was performed on peripheral blood mononuclear cells. Genomic DNA extraction from the blood cell samples was performed with the Qiagen DNeasy Blood Extraction Kit. The sequencing sample was made of PBMCs. The TCR originated in a woman aged 50 to 60 in good health and CMV-seropositive. The receptor chain draws on TRBV9 and TRBJ1-2; the D segment could be TRBD1, given 6 matching bases. The DNA sequence follows: TGTGCCAGCAGCTCAGGAAGGGGGAACTATGGCTACACCTTC. The resulting protein is CASSSGRGNYGYTF.